This TCR beta chain is from a study of T cells in narcolepsy. Study-level results: Healthy controls reportedly lacked the autoreactive clonotypes serially found in patients' blood. Autoreactive HCRT-specific and TRIB2-specific clonotypes were marked in same-patient CSF-versus-blood CD4+ comparisons. In some patient and control memory CD4+ samples, autoreactive clones were absent.

On this clone itself: Its target is unknown.

This CDR3 region has 15 residues. V was pared by 4 bases and J by 3 bases, with 15 bases between. Germline V gene lookup returns CDR1 LNHNV and CDR2 YYDKDF (reference sequence). Sequencing was performed with immunoSEQ multiplex PCR; in TCRdb, only in-frame clones are kept and a portion is missing. The sample consists of around 31,000 clones, 75% to 85% of them appearing once. The sequence was collected from a human donor with narcolepsy. The sequenced sample consisted of CD45RA- memory CD4+ T cells from PBMCs. The J gene is TRBJ1-2, the V gene TRBV15; D ambiguous. CDR3 nucleotide sequence: TGTGCCACCAGCATATCCTATGGGCTTGACTATGGCTACACCTTC. Translation gives CATSISYGLDYGYTF.